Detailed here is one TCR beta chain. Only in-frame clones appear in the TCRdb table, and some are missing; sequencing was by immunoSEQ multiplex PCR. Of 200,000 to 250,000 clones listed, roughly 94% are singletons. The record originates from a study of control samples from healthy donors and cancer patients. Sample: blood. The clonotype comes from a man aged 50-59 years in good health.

The CDR3 DNA sequence: TGTGCCAGCCACAGGGGAAGTTCTGGGGCCAACGTCCTGACTTTC. Translation gives CASHRGSSGANVLTF. The V call is TRBV27, the J call TRBJ2-6; 7 positions agree with TRBD1. The V segment lost 8 bases and the J segment 1 base; nucleotides outside the gene matches: 5. The CDR3 sequence is 15 residues long. Germline CDR1 MNHEY, CDR2 SMNVEV (reference sequence).